Each of the 12 T cell receptor beta chains below was sequenced from the same sample in a study of shared T cell receptors in the human thymus. Sequencing used immunoSEQ multiplex PCR; TCRdb keeps in-frame clones, though not all of them. The table records hundreds of thousands of clones, more than 75% of them present only once. Separately, the same data were catalogued under a study of human thymus T cells.

What was sequenced was thymocytes. The receptor source for this set is a boy less than two years old with a congenital heart defect.

The genes are TRBV25-1 and TRBJ1-4; possible D gene TRBD1, 6 bases. Germline V gives CDR1 MGHDK, CDR2 SYGVNS. The length of the CDR3 is 15 residues. Trimming took off 5 bases at V and 5 bases at J, with 15 bases between the two ends. The CDR3 DNA sequence: TGTGCCAGCAGTAAGACCGGGACAAGCAATGAAAAACTGTTTTTT. The encoded protein is CASSKTGTSNEKLFF.

V usage is TRBV5-6 and J usage is TRBJ2-5, with 10 bases that match TRBD1. The trim removed 4 bases at V and 6 bases at J, leaving 6 bases unmatched. Germline assignment: CDR1 SGHDT and CDR2 YYEEEE. The CDR3 has 14 amino acids. The CDR3 spells CASSHRDRGKTQYF. The CDR3 DNA reads as TGTGCCAGCAGCCACCGGGACAGGGGAAAGACCCAGTACTTC.

The chain uses TRBV7-6 and TRBJ2-7; 7 bases fit TRBD2. This CDR3 region has 15 residues. The V segment lost 1 base and the J segment 1 base; nucleotides outside the gene matches: 4. Per germline, CDR1 SGHVS and CDR2 FNYEAQ. CDR3 region: CASSLELAESYEQYF. The CDR3, as DNA: TGTGCCAGCAGCTTAGAGCTAGCGGAGTCCTACGAGCAGTACTTC.

The chain combines TRBV6-1 with TRBJ2-7; TRBD2 matches at 10 bases. Trimming took 2 bases from V and 0 from J; bases not matched to a gene: 10. The CDR3 length is 18 residues. Germline lookup yields CDR1 MNHNS and CDR2 SASEGT. The DNA for the CDR3 is TGTGCCAGCAGTGAATTAACTAGCGGGACAGAAAACTCCTACGAGCAGTACTTC. It specifies CASSELTSGTENSYEQYF.

This clone was counted once. This chain uses TRBV6-6 with TRBJ1-3; 9 positions match TRBD1. V was pared by 7 bases and J by 3 bases, with 10 bases of the junction left unmatched. The CDR3 is 16 amino acids. Germline assignment: CDR1 MNHNY and CDR2 SVGAGI (reference sequence). The CDR3 reads CASTSPQGASGNTIYF. CDR3 bases: TGTGCCAGCACCTCCCCACAGGGGGCTAGTGGAAACACCATATATTTT.

The genes are TRBV19 and TRBJ2-7, with TRBD2 identical over 7 bases. The CDR3 is 17 amino acids. J was trimmed by 0 bases and V by 3 bases; bases with no gene match: 11. CDR1 and CDR2 from the germline V gene are LNHDA and SQIVND (reference sequence). CDR3: CASSMRIAGESSYEQYF. In DNA form, the CDR3 reads TGTGCCAGTAGTATGCGGATAGCGGGCGAGAGCTCCTACGAGCAGTACTTC.

This chain joins TRBV6-1 and TRBJ2-1; 7 nucleotides agree with TRBD2. Germline CDR1 is MNHNS and CDR2 is SASEGT. Unmatched junction bases numbered 3, after V lost 4 bases and J lost 3 bases. This CDR3 comprises 14 residues. The CDR3 loop reads CASSAREGYNEQFF. The DNA for the CDR3 is TGTGCCAGCAGTGCGAGGGAGGGCTACAATGAGCAGTTCTTC.

The chain couples TRBV4-1 to TRBJ1-1; 7 nucleotides match TRBD1. V was clipped by 6 bases and J by 1 base; unmatched bases: 5. Germline values: CDR1 MGHRA, CDR2 YSYEKL. This CDR3 comprises 14 residues. Written as DNA, the CDR3 is TGCGCCAGCAGATTGGGACAGCGGAACACTGAAGCTTTCTTT. Its protein is CASRLGQRNTEAFF.

The V and J genes are TRBV10-2 and TRBJ2-2, with D possibly being TRBD1 (6 bases). The germline gives CDR1 WSHSY, CDR2 SAAADI. The CDR3 covers 18 residues. The V and J ends lost 4 bases and 1 base respectively, with 19 bases between them. CDR3 residues: CASSARHVETGNTGELFF. The CDR3 region has the DNA TGCGCCAGCAGTGCTAGGCACGTAGAGACAGGGAACACCGGGGAGCTGTTTTTT.

The V gene is TRBV25-1, the J gene TRBJ2-2, with 7 bases that match TRBD1. This CDR3 has 17 amino acids. CDR1 is MGHDK and CDR2 is SYGVNS in the germline V gene. Germline trimming cut 5 bases from V and 7 bases from J; bases unmatched to any gene: 16. For the CDR3, the DNA is TGTGCCAGCAGTTCAGGGGGTATGGGCTATTATATCGGGGAGCTGTTTTTT. Its translation: CASSSGGMGYYIGELFF.

The chain carries TRBV5-4 and TRBJ1-1; weak D call: TRBD1 (5 bases). The CDR3 loop spans 17 amino acids. V was clipped by 4 bases and J by 7 bases, with 26 bases between them. Germline CDR1 is SGHNT and CDR2 is YYREEE (reference sequence). CDR3 loop: CASSPNRGLLPAGEAFF. CDR3 DNA sequence: TGTGCCAGCAGCCCAAACCGGGGACTACTCCCTGCGGGTGAAGCTTTCTTT.

This clone came up a few times. The chain recombines TRBV14 with TRBJ1-1; D is possibly TRBD1 (6 bases). Germline V gene data show CDR1 as SGHDN and CDR2 as FVKESK. Trimming pared 2 bases from V and 2 bases from J, leaving 12 bases between. The CDR3 runs 15 residues. The CDR3 is CASSQKGGGNTEAFF. CDR3 in DNA: TGTGCCAGCAGCCAAAAAGGGGGGGGAAACACTGAAGCTTTCTTT.